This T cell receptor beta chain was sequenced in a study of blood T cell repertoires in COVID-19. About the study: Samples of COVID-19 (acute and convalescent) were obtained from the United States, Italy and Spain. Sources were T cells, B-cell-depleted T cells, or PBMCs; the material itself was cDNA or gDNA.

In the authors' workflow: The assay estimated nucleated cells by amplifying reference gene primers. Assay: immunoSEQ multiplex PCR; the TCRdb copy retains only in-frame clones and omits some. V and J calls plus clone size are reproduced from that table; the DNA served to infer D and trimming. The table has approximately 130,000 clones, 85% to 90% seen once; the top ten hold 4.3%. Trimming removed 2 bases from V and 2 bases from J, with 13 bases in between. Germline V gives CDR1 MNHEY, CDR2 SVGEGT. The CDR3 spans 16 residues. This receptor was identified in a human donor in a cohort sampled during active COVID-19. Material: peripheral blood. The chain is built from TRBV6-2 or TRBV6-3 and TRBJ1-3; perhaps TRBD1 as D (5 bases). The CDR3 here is CASSYGTPGTGNTIYF. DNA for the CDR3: TGTGCCAGCAGTTACGGGACTCCTGGGACTGGAAACACCATATATTTT.